This T cell receptor beta chain was captured by sequencing in a study of T cells in Graves' hyperthyroidism and ophthalmopathy. Each patient was aged 18 to 65 and had newly diagnosed hyperthyroidism of under 2 months' duration. Using RNA transcripts as the source, TCR beta CDR3 regions were amplified. First-round RT-PCR with HTBI primers amplified the TCR CDR3 region. Via MiXCR, TCRdb re-called the multiplex PCR reads, giving one row per CDR3 protein. The sample holds about 680,000 distinct CDR3 sequences; around a third are singletons and the top ten take about a third. This clonotype occurred many times. The CDR3 is made up of 14 amino acids. V gave up 5 bases and J gave up 5 bases; unmatched junction bases: 8. CDR1 and CDR2 from the germline V gene are SQVTM and ANQGSEA.

The specimen was blood. This clonotype originated in a middle-aged woman with Graves' hyperthyroidism. The genes are TRBV29-1 and TRBJ2-5, with 10 bases lining up with TRBD1. CDR3 DNA sequence: TGCAGCGTTCCCTTTGCGGGACAGGGGGAGACCCAGTACTTC. Translated: CSVPFAGQGETQYF.